The clone carrying this T cell receptor (beta chain) was seen ten or more times. Its antigen is as yet unknown. RNA transcripts were the source from which TCR beta CDR3 regions were amplified. HTBI primers primed a first-round RT-PCR, and a second-round multiplex PCR followed. From the multiplex PCR reads, TCRdb called clonotypes with MiXCR, one entry per CDR3 protein. The table records 200,000 to 250,000 distinct CDR3 sequences, roughly a fifth of them present only once. The data originate from a study of Graves' ophthalmopathy and Graves' hyperthyroidism. Notes on the study in general: Ophthalmopathy was separated from stable hyperthyroidism by a 13-signature model with around 88% sensitivity and 81.08% specificity. The majority of expanded thyroid clonotypes above 0.001 frequency also occurred in blood.

The CDR3 runs to 16 residues. V dropped 7 bases and J dropped 8 bases, with 24 bases sitting between them. Germline loops: CDR1 SNHLY, CDR2 FYNNEI. Each donor who had ophthalmopathy showed moderate-to-severe activity, a CAS of ≥3, a NOSPECS of ≥4, and a duration under 3 months. Sampling over 8 ml of fresh peripheral blood provided the PBMCs. This chain joins TRBV2 and TRBJ2-4; tentatively, D is TRBD1 or TRBD2 (5 bases each). The sequencing sample was made of peripheral blood. The clonotype was recovered from a woman aged 45-60 years with Graves' ophthalmopathy. The CDR3 sequence is CASTERLGAGRDIQYF. The CDR3 bases are TGTGCCAGCACAGAACGTCTAGGAGCAGGGAGAGACATTCAGTACTTC.